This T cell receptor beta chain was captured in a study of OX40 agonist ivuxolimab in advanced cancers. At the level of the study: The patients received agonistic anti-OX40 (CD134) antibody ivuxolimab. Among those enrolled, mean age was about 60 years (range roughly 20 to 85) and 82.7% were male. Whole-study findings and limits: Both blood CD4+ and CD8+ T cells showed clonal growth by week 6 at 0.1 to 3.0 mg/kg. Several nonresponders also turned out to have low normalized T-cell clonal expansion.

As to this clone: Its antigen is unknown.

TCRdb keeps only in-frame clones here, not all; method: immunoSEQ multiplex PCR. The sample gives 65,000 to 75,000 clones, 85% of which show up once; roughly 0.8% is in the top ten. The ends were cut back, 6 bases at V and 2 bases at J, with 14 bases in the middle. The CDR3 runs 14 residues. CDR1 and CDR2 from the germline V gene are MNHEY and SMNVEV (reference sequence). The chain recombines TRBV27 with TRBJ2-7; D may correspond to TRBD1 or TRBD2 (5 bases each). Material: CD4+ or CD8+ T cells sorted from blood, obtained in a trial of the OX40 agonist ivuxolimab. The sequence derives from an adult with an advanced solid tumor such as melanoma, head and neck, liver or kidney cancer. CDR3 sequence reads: CASRGQGETYEQYF. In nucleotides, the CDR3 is TGTGCCAGCAGAGGGCAGGGAGAGACCTACGAGCAGTACTTC.